This paragraph reports one T cell receptor (beta chain). Clones were sequenced by immunoSEQ multiplex PCR, and TCRdb holds only the in-frame ones, with some missing. The table lists some 300,000 clones, over 80% of them singletons. This CDR3 is built from 12 residues. V dropped 2 bases and J dropped 8 bases, with 9 bases sitting between them. Germline V CDR1 and CDR2: SGHNT, YENEEA. This record belongs to a study of blood T cell repertoires in COVID-19. The overall study: Samples representing acute and convalescent COVID-19 were sourced from the United States, Italy and Spain.

The clonotype was recovered from a woman in her forties or fifties with COVID-19, enrolled during active disease. Sequencing was done on a sample of peripheral blood. The chain is built from TRBV11-3 and TRBJ1-1; D is uncertain. Here the CDR3 reads CASSLSPLEAFF. For the CDR3, the DNA is TGTGCCAGCAGCTTAAGCCCCCTAGAAGCTTTCTTT.